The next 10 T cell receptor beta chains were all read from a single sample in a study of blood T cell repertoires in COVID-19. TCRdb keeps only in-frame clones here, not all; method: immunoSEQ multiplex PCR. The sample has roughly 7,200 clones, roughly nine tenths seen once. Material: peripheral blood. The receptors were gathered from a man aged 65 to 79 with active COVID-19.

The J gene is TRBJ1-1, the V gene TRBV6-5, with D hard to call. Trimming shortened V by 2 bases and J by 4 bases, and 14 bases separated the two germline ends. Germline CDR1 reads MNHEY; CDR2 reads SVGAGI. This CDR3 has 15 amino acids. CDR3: CASSYEGRAGTEAFF. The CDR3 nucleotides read TGTGCCAGCAGTTACGAGGGTAGGGCCGGCACTGAAGCTTTCTTT.

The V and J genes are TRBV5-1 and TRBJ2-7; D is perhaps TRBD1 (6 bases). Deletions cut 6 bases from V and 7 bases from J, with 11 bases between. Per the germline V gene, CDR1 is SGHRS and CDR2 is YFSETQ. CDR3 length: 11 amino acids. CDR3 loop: CASTLRGEQYF. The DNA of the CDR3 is TGCGCCAGCACTCTTAGGGGGGAGCAGTACTTC.

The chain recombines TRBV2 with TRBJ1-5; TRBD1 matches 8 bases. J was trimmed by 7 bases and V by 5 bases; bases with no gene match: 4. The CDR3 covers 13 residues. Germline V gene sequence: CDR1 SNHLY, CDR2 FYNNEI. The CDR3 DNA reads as TGTGCCAGCAGTCAGGGGGCTGGCCAGCCCCAGCATTTT. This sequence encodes CASSQGAGQPQHF.

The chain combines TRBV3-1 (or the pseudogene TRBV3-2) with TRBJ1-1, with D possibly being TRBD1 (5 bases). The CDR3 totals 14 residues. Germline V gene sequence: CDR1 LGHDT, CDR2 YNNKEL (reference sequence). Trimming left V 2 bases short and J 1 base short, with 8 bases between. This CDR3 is CASSQRGRNTEAFF. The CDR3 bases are TGTGCCAGCAGCCAAAGGGGAAGGAACACTGAAGCTTTCTTT.

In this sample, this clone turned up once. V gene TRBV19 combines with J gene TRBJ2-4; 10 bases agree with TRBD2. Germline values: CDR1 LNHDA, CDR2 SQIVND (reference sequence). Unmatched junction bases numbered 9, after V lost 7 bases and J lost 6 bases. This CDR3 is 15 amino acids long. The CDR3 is CASMETSGSSNIQYF. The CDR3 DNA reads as TGTGCCAGTATGGAGACTAGCGGGTCATCAAACATTCAGTACTTC.

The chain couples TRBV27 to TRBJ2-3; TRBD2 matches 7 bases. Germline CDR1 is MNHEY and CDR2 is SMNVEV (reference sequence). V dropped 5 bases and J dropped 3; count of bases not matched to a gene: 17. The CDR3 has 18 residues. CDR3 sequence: CASSLPEGAGYLTDTQYF. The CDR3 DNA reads TGTGCCAGCAGTCTCCCCGAAGGAGCGGGGTACCTGACAGATACGCAGTATTTT.

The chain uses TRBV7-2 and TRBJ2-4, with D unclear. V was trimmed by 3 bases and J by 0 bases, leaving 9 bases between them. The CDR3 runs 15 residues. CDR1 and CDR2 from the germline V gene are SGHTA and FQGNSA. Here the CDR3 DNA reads TGTGCCAGCAGCTTGGGCAGTCTAGCCAAAAACATTCAGTACTTC. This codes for CASSLGSLAKNIQYF.

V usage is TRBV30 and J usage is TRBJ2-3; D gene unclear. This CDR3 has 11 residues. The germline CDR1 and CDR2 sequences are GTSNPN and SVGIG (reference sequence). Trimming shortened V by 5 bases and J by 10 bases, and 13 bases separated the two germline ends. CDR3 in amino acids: CAWFGDTAQYF. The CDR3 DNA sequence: TGTGCCTGGTTCGGAGATACTGCGCAGTATTTT.

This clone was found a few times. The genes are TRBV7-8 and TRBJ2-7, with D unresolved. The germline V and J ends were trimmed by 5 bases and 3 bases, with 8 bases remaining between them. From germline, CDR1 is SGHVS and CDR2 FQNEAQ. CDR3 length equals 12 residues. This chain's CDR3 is CASSPRGYEQYF. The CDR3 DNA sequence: TGTGCCAGCAGCCCACGAGGCTACGAGCAGTACTTC.

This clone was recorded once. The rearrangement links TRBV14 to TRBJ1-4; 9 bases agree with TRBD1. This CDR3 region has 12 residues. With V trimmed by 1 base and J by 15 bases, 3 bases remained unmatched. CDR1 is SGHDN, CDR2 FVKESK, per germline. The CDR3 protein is CASSQGTGEMFF. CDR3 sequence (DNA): TGTGCCAGCAGCCAAGGGACAGGGGAAATGTTTTTT.